Listed below are T cell receptor beta chains from one sample, sequenced in a study of cytomegalovirus exposure and HLA in healthy donors. Produced via immunoSEQ multiplex PCR; TCRdb's table is partial and in-frame only. This repertoire shows 89,000 or so clones, about 80% found once; its top ten account for 9.5% to 12%. The specimen was PBMCs. The origin of the receptors is a man between 18 and 35 years old in good health and CMV-seropositive. CDR3s include the opening cysteine and the closing phenylalanine or tryptophan. The D gene is left open where the match is weak. Some rows mark clone size as missing; the rest say once, few, many or name a class of expanded clone.

v_call	clone_size	d_call	j_call	cdr3_aa	cdr3_nt
TRBV30	-	-	TRBJ1-3	CAWSVKGAGNTIYF	TGTGCCTGGAGTGTAAAGGGGGCTGGAAACACCATATATTTT
TRBV5-1	-	-	TRBJ1-1	CASSVDSAAGTEAFF	TGCGCCAGCAGCGTCGACAGTGCGGCGGGAACTGAAGCTTTCTTT
TRBV15	-	TRBD2	TRBJ2-5	CAIGIAGSQETQYF	TGTGCCATCGGGATAGCGGGGAGCCAAGAGACCCAGTACTTC
TRBV6-1	-	TRBD1	TRBJ2-7	CASSGDRDSSYEQYF	TGTGCCAGCAGTGGGGACCGGGACAGCTCCTACGAGCAGTACTTC
TRBV2	few	TRBD1	TRBJ2-5	CASSVLTGQGETQYF	TGTGCCAGCAGTGTCCTGACAGGGCAAGGAGAGACCCAGTACTTC
TRBV23-1	-	-	TRBJ1-5	CASSQSGRESFGSNQPQHF	TGCGCCAGCAGTCAATCCGGCAGGGAATCATTCGGGTCCAATCAGCCCCAGCATTTT
TRBV30	once	-	TRBJ1-5	CAWSGGTGDQPQHF	TGTGCCTGGAGTGGGGGGACTGGCGATCAGCCCCAGCATTTT
TRBV5-1	few	-	TRBJ1-2	CASSLAFQGENTF	TGCGCCAGCAGCTTGGCTTTCCAGGGCGAGAACACCTTC
TRBV5-8	-	-	TRBJ2-3	CASSPASSHF	TGTGCCAGCAGCCCCGCGTCTAGTCATTTT
TRBV5-1	-	-	TRBJ2-7	CASSLASPTYEQYF	TGCGCCAGCAGCTTGGCGAGTCCTACCTACGAGCAGTACTTC
TRBV7-2	-	TRBD2	TRBJ2-1	CASSSGLAGYNEQFF	TGTGCCAGCAGCTCTGGACTAGCGGGTTACAATGAGCAGTTCTTC
TRBV11-2	-	-	TRBJ1-2	CASSLREGYGYTF	TGTGCCAGCAGCTTAAGGGAGGGCTATGGCTACACCTTC
TRBV7-9	-	-	TRBJ1-2	CASSLVAVKGYTF	TGTGCCAGCAGCTTAGTGGCGGTAAAAGGCTACACCTTC
TRBV7-8	-	TRBD2	TRBJ2-2	CASRLAGANTGELFF	TGTGCCAGCAGGTTAGCGGGAGCGAACACCGGGGAGCTGTTTTTT
TRBV7-9	-	TRBD1	TRBJ1-5	CASSLGGGTGEFGQPQHF	TGTGCCAGCAGCTTAGGAGGAGGGACAGGGGAATTCGGGCAGCCCCAGCATTTT
TRBV27	-	TRBD1	TRBJ2-7	CASSSPTTTGDYEQYF	TGTGCCAGCAGTTCACCTACAACGACAGGGGACTACGAGCAGTACTTC
TRBV4-1	-	TRBD1	TRBJ2-2	CASSRGSPGQVGAGELFF	TGCGCCAGCAGCCGCGGCAGCCCGGGACAGGTTGGAGCCGGGGAGCTGTTTTTT
TRBV7-3	-	-	TRBJ2-2	CASSAKLSGTGELFF	TGTGCCAGCAGCGCAAAATTATCGGGCACCGGGGAGCTGTTTTTT
TRBV13	-	-	TRBJ1-2	CASNIFNRSPSYGYTF	TGTGCCAGCAACATTTTCAACAGGTCACCATCCTATGGCTACACCTTC
TRBV5-1	-	-	TRBJ1-1	CASTRVGGAGGNTEAFF	TGCGCCAGCACCAGGGTGGGGGGCGCGGGGGGGAACACTGAAGCTTTCTTT
TRBV10-1	-	-	TRBJ2-1	CASSQYNEQFF	TGCGCCAGCAGCCAGTACAATGAGCAGTTCTTC
TRBV4-1	-	-	TRBJ1-4	CASSLGQINEKLFF	TGCGCCAGCAGCTTGGGACAAATTAATGAAAAACTGTTTTTT
TRBV5-1	-	-	TRBJ1-2	CASRELTNGYTF	TGCGCCAGCAGGGAGCTTACTAATGGCTACACCTTC
TRBV30	-	-	TRBJ1-3	CAWSSPPGRGSGNTIYF	TGTGCCTGGAGTTCCCCCCCGGGCAGGGGATCTGGAAACACCATATATTTT
TRBV2	-	TRBD1	TRBJ2-7	CASRGIGQGDEQYF	TGTGCCAGCAGGGGGATAGGACAGGGGGACGAGCAGTACTTC
TRBV5-1	once	-	TRBJ1-2	CASSLRRGYGYTF	TGCGCCAGCAGTTTGCGGAGGGGCTATGGCTACACCTTC
TRBV14	-	-	TRBJ1-6	CASSQQGGGSPLHF	TGTGCCAGCAGCCAGCAGGGAGGAGGTTCACCCCTCCACTTT
TRBV2	few	-	TRBJ2-1	CAKGRQQGGSDEQFF	TGTGCCAAGGGTCGCCAACAGGGAGGGAGCGATGAGCAGTTCTTC
TRBV28	-	TRBD1	TRBJ1-2	CASSLRDSLYGYTF	TGTGCCAGCAGTTTAAGGGACAGTCTCTATGGCTACACCTTC
TRBV6-5	-	-	TRBJ1-4	CASAGGADEKLFF	TGTGCCAGCGCTGGAGGGGCCGATGAAAAACTGTTTTTT
TRBV27	-	-	TRBJ1-5	CASSLHSRPNQPQHF	TGTGCCAGCAGTTTACACAGTCGACCGAATCAGCCCCAGCATTTT
TRBV18	-	-	TRBJ1-6	CASSPRGPAGRENSPLHF	TGTGCCAGCTCACCACGAGGGCCGGCAGGTCGGGAAAATTCACCCCTCCACTTT
TRBV27	once	-	TRBJ2-7	CASSLHPSSYEQYF	TGTGCCAGCAGTTTACATCCGAGCTCCTACGAGCAGTACTTC
TRBV5-1	-	-	TRBJ1-6	CASSLATGWDSPLHF	TGCGCCAGCAGCTTGGCTACAGGGTGGGATTCACCCCTCCACTTT
TRBV28	few	-	TRBJ1-2	CASSSSTLNYGYTF	TGTGCCAGCAGTTCCTCGACACTCAACTATGGCTACACCTTC
TRBV28	few	-	TRBJ2-7	CASRPSNKWEQYF	TGTGCCAGCAGGCCTAGTAATAAGTGGGAGCAGTACTTC
TRBV9	-	-	TRBJ2-3	CASSVGDSGTDTQYF	TGTGCCAGCAGCGTGGGAGATTCGGGGACAGATACGCAGTATTTT
TRBV6-1	-	-	TRBJ1-5	CATARGYNQPQHF	TGTGCCACCGCCAGGGGTTACAATCAGCCCCAGCATTTT
TRBV6-1	-	-	TRBJ2-5	CASSVKGRETQYF	TGTGCCAGCAGTGTGAAAGGGAGGGAGACCCAGTACTTC
TRBV4-1	-	-	TRBJ1-1	CASSQEKTDEAFF	TGCGCCAGCAGCCAAGAGAAGACAGATGAAGCTTTCTTT
TRBV6-5	-	-	TRBJ2-7	CASSRRTATYEQYF	TGTGCCAGCAGTCGCCGGACAGCGACCTACGAGCAGTACTTC
TRBV21-1	-	-	TRBJ2-2	CARREPNTGELFF	TGTGCCAGGCGAGAGCCGAACACCGGGGAGCTGTTTTTT
TRBV4-2	-	TRBD1	TRBJ1-6	CASKGAGGDGNSPLHF	TGTGCCAGCAAGGGGGCAGGGGGCGATGGTAATTCACCCCTCCACTTT
TRBV7-2	-	TRBD1	TRBJ1-6	CASSWDRGSSPLHF	TGTGCCAGCAGCTGGGACAGGGGAAGTTCACCCCTCCACTTT
TRBV5-6	-	-	TRBJ2-7	CASSRIRSVSYEQYF	TGTGCCAGCAGCCGAATCCGGTCCGTCTCCTACGAGCAGTACTTC
TRBV11-2	-	-	TRBJ1-2	CASSQQGSYGYTF	TGTGCCAGCAGCCAACAGGGAAGCTATGGCTACACCTTC
TRBV27	-	-	TRBJ1-1	CASSFGAFDTEAFF	TGTGCCAGCAGTTTTGGGGCATTCGACACTGAAGCTTTCTTT
TRBV10-1	-	-	TRBJ1-1	CASSESRGETFF	TGCGCCAGCAGTGAGAGCAGGGGCGAGACTTTCTTT
TRBV6-6	few	TRBD1	TRBJ2-7	CATSGQGIGEQYF	TGTGCCACCTCCGGACAGGGTATAGGCGAGCAGTACTTC